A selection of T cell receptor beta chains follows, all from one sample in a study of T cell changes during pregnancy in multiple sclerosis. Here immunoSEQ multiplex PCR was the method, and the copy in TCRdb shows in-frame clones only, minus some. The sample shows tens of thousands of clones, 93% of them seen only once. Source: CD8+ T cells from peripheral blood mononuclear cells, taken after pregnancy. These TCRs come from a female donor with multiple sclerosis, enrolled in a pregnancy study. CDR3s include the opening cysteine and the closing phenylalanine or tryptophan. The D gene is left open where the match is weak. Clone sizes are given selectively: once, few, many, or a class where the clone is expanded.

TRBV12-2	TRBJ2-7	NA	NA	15	TGTGCAAGTCGCTTTTGGAGATTTAGCTCCTACGAGCAGTACTTC	CASRFWRFSSYEQYF
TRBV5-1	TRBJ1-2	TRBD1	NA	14	TGCGCCAGCAGCTTGGCCGAGAGGACAGGCGGCTACACCTTC	CASSLAERTGGYTF
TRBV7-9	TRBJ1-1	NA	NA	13	TGTGCCAGCAGCCCCCCGGGGGGCGGCGAAGCTTTCTTT	CASSPPGGGEAFF
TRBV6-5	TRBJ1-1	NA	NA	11	TGTGCCAGCGGCGGGGGCACTGAAGCTTTCTTT	CASGGGTEAFF
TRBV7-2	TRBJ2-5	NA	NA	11	TGTGCCAGCAGCTCTGAAGAGACCCAGTACTTC	CASSSEETQYF
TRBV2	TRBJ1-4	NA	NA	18	TGTGCCAGCAATCTTGGGCCCCACTTTTTGGCAACTAATGAAAAACTGTTTTTT	CASNLGPHFLATNEKLFF
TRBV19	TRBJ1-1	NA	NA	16	TGTGCCAGTAGTTCCACCAAGGGAGGGACGAACACTGAAGCTTTCTTT	CASSSTKGGTNTEAFF
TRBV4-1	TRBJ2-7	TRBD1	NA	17	TGCGCCAGCAGCCAAGGGTACGGGACAGGGACCTCCTACGAGCAGTACTTC	CASSQGYGTGTSYEQYF
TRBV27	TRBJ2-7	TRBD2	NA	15	TGTGCCAGCAGTCCCAGCGGGGGCGGGAGGTACGAGCAGTACTTC	CASSPSGGGRYEQYF
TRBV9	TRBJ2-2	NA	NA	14	TGTGCCAGCAGCGCTCCGGGTAGCACCGGGGAGCTGTTTTTT	CASSAPGSTGELFF
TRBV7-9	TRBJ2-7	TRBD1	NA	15	TGTGCCAGCAGCTTAGAGGGACAGGGGTTTGTCGAGCAGTACTTC	CASSLEGQGFVEQYF
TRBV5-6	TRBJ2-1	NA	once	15	TGTGCCAGCAGCTTCACAGGGAACTCCTACAATGAGCAGTTCTTC	CASSFTGNSYNEQFF
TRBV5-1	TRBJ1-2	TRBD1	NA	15	TGCGCCAGCAGCTTGGAACAGGGGGCGAATGTGGGCTACACCTTC	CASSLEQGANVGYTF
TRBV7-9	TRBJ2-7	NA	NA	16	TGTGCCAGCAGCCTAGTTGAGCAGGGGCCATCCTACGAGCAGTACTTC	CASSLVEQGPSYEQYF
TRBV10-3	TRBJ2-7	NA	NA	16	TGTGCCATCAGGCGCCCGAGAGCGGGACACGGCTACGAGCAGTACTTC	CAIRRPRAGHGYEQYF
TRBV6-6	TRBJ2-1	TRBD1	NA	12	TGTGCCAGCAGGACAGGGGATAGTGAGCAGTTCTTC	CASRTGDSEQFF
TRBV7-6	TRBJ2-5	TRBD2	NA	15	TGTGCCAGCAGGGGACTAGCTAAATCGGGAGAGACCCAGTACTTC	CASRGLAKSGETQYF
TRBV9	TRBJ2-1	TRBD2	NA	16	TGTGCCAGCAGCGTAGAGGTAGCGGGGGCCTACAATGAGCAGTTCTTC	CASSVEVAGAYNEQFF
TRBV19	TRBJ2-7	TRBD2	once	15	TGTGCCAGTAGTAGAGGCACTAGCGGAACCTACGAGCAGTACTTC	CASSRGTSGTYEQYF
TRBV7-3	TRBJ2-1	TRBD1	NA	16	TGTGCCAGCAGCAAGACAGGGGCAGGGGGCTACAATGAGCAGTTCTTC	CASSKTGAGGYNEQFF
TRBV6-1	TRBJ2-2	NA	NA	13	TGTGCCGGGCACGTCTCGAACACCGGGGAGCTGTTTTTT	CAGHVSNTGELFF
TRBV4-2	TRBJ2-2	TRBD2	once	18	TGTGCCAGCAGCCAAGTGGGGCGGGAGGGCCCCTCACCGGGGGAGCTGTTTTTT	CASSQVGREGPSPGELFF
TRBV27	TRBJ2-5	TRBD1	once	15	TGTGCCAGCAGGCAGGACAGGGGGCGGGGAGAGACCCAGTACTTC	CASRQDRGRGETQYF